What follows are 2 T cell receptor beta chains derived from one specimen sequenced in a study of cytomegalovirus exposure and HLA in healthy donors. Primers: 60 Vbeta forward and 13 Jbeta reverse. The table came from immunoSEQ multiplex PCR; TCRdb's copy has only in-frame clones and leaves some out. The repertoire holds over 250,000 clones, roughly two thirds seen once, with under 2.5% in the top ten. Sequencing was performed on PBMCs. The receptor source for this set is a female donor in good health and CMV-seronegative.

About this clone itself: One junction end disagrees with the germline gene, perhaps due to a read error. The genes are TRBV7-9 and TRBJ2-2, with 7 positions matching TRBD2. The CDR3 loop spans 16 amino acids. Per the germline V gene, CDR1 is SEHNR and CDR2 is FQNEAQ (reference sequence). Here the CDR3 DNA reads TGTTCCAGCAGTAATCGGGGGAGGGTTGACACCGGGGAGCTGTTTTTT. Translating gives CSSSNRGRVDTGELFF.

The chain has TRBV28 and TRBJ2-7; 11 bases align to TRBD2. This CDR3 spans 15 amino acids. The V gene end was trimmed by 7 bases and the J gene end by 3 bases; junction bases not matched to a gene: 8. Looked up from germline, CDR1 is MDHEN and CDR2 is SYDVKM. The CDR3 DNA sequence: TGTGCCAGCAATAGCGGGAGGGCCAGGGGCTACGAGCAGTACTTC. The encoded protein is CASNSGRARGYEQYF.